The sequence of this T cell receptor (beta chain) was determined in a study of cytomegalovirus exposure and HLA in healthy donors. The V end was cut by 8 bases, the J end by 4 bases, with 15 bases between. Germline CDR1 and CDR2: KGHSH and LQKENI. The CDR3 is 13 residues long. Donors likely had unrecorded immune exposures despite being nominally healthy when sampled. This clone was counted between two and nine times. Its antigen remains unknown. Regarding the study as a whole: Looking again later, the authors saw that most CMV-associated TCR beta chains seemed HLA-restricted. Exclusion as indistinguishable affected some V segments, including TRBV6-2 and TRBV6-3. Testing in vitro showed a few CMV-associated chains specific for CMV antigens.

The PCR had 60 Vbeta and 13 Jbeta primers. Measured with immunoSEQ multiplex PCR; TCRdb has only the in-frame clones, and not every one. Here the sample spans about 160,000 clones, roughly 80% being singletons. The J gene is TRBJ2-7, the V gene TRBV18; a possible D gene is TRBD2 (6 bases). The clonotype was recovered from a female donor in good health and CMV-seronegative. Sequencing was performed on PBMCs. DNA of the CDR3: TGTGCCAGCGCTGGAGGTCGGGGGTACGAGCAGTACTTC. Its protein is CASAGGRGYEQYF.